These T cell receptor beta chains were read from a single sample in a study of blood T cell repertoires in COVID-19. TCRdb keeps only in-frame clones here, not all; method: immunoSEQ multiplex PCR. The sample consists of 400,000 to 450,000 clones, 80% to 90% of them appearing once. Sequenced sample: peripheral blood. These receptors were taken from a man younger than 35 with COVID-19, enrolled during active disease. The CDR3 runs from the conserved cysteine through the conserved F or W. Each record gives: V gene, CDR3 length, D gene, J gene, clone size, CDR3 DNA, CDR3 protein. The D gene is left open where the match is weak. Only some rows state a clone size, as once, few, many or a class for expanded clones.

>TRBV5-1|14|.|TRBJ1-4|.
TGCGCCAGCAGCTTGTGGGGAGGTGAGGAAAAACTGTTTTTT
CASSLWGGEEKLFF
>TRBV7-8|14|.|TRBJ2-1|.
TGTGCCAGCAGCATATACTCCCTTTACAATGAGCAGTTCTTC
CASSIYSLYNEQFF
>TRBV15|13|.|TRBJ2-5|.
TGTGCCACCAGCAACCCTGGGAGCGGAACTAAATACTTC
CATSNPGSGTKYF
>TRBV5-1|15|TRBD1|TRBJ1-2|once
TGCGCCAGCAGCTTCGGACAGGGGGCGGGCTATGGCTACACCTTC
CASSFGQGAGYGYTF
>TRBV5-1|19|TRBD2|TRBJ2-3|.
TGCGCCAGCAGCTTGGCCGGGACTAGCGGGGGCGGAAGCACAGATACGCAGTATTTT
CASSLAGTSGGGSTDTQYF
>TRBV12-5|16|.|TRBJ2-1|.
TGTGCTAGTGGTTTGGTACTGAGGAGGGCCGGAAATGAGCAGTTCTTC
CASGLVLRRAGNEQFF
>TRBV7-9|15|TRBD1|TRBJ2-3|.
TGTGCCAGCAGGCATAGACAGGGGTCCACAGATACGCAGTATTTT
CASRHRQGSTDTQYF
>TRBV5-1|14|TRBD1|TRBJ1-4|.
TGCGCCAGCAGCACCGGGACAGGGGGAGAAAAACTGTTTTTT
CASSTGTGGEKLFF
>TRBV12-3/TRBV12-4|13|TRBD1|TRBJ1-1|.
TGTGCCAGCAATACAGGGGTAGGATATGAAGCTTTCTTT
CASNTGVGYEAFF
>TRBV28|13|.|TRBJ1-2|.
TGTGCCAGCAGTTTACAGGGTGCCTATGGCTACACCTTC
CASSLQGAYGYTF
>TRBV11-2|14|.|TRBJ1-6|.
TGTGCCAGCAGCTTAAGTCACAGGCATTCACCCCTCCACTTT
CASSLSHRHSPLHF
>TRBV19|19|TRBD2|TRBJ2-5|.
TGTGCCAGTAACTATGTGCTAGCGGGGGCTTTCGGGTGGCAAGAGACCCAGTACTTC
CASNYVLAGAFGWQETQYF
>TRBV29-1|11|TRBD1|TRBJ2-7|few
TGCAGCGTGCGACAGGGGCACGAGCAGTACTTC
CSVRQGHEQYF
>TRBV24-1|17|TRBD2|TRBJ2-7|.
TGTGCCACCAGTGGGGACGGGTGGCGGGAGGTAACCTACGAGCAGTACTTC
CATSGDGWREVTYEQYF
>TRBV27|13|TRBD2|TRBJ2-1|once
TGTGCCAGCCGACGCGGGAGGGCTAATGAGCAGTTCTTC
CASRRGRANEQFF
>TRBV15|15|TRBD1|TRBJ1-4|.
TGTGCCACCAGCAAAGGGGACAGTAATAATGAAAAACTGTTTTTT
CATSKGDSNNEKLFF
>TRBV2|12|.|TRBJ2-1|few
TGTGCCAGCAGTCCCTTTGAGAATGAGCAGTTCTTC
CASSPFENEQFF
>TRBV3-1/TRBV3-2|15|.|TRBJ2-2|.
TGTGCCAGCAGCCAGAAAGGCGGGGCGAAGGAGGAGCTGTTTTTT
CASSQKGGAKEELFF
>TRBV6-5|14|.|TRBJ1-5|.
TGTGCCAGCAGTCCCCGACAGCCTGATCAGCCCCAGCATTTT
CASSPRQPDQPQHF
>TRBV19|14|.|TRBJ1-2|.
TGTGCCAGTACCCCGACAGGCTTCCGCTATGGCTACACCTTC
CASTPTGFRYGYTF
>TRBV13|16|TRBD2|TRBJ2-5|.
TGTGCCAGCAGCATAAGACTAGCGGGGGAAGAAGAGACCCAGTACTTC
CASSIRLAGEEETQYF
>TRBV6-5|14|.|TRBJ1-6|.
TGTGCCAGCAGCTGGGCCCCTCGGGGGTCACCCCTCCACTTT
CASSWAPRGSPLHF
>TRBV19|18|TRBD1|TRBJ1-2|.
TGTGCCAGTAGTACCGGGTCCGCCGGGACAGGGCAACTGTATGGCTACACCTTC
CASSTGSAGTGQLYGYTF
>TRBV19|13|.|TRBJ2-1|once
TGTGCCAGTAGTATTCCGGGTTTCAATGAGCAGTTCTTC
CASSIPGFNEQFF
>TRBV3-1/TRBV3-2|15|TRBD1|TRBJ1-2|.
TGTGCCAGCAGCCCCGATTCCGGGACAGGGGGTGGCTACACCTTC
CASSPDSGTGGGYTF
>TRBV3-1/TRBV3-2|12|.|TRBJ1-2|.
TGTGCCAGCAGCCAGCAGGGGAATGGCTACACCTTC
CASSQQGNGYTF
>TRBV10-2|13|.|TRBJ1-1|.
TGCGCCAGCAGTGACGGGGGGGAGACTGAAGCTTTCTTT
CASSDGGETEAFF
>TRBV4-1|15|.|TRBJ1-2|.
TGCGCCAGCAGCCAGACAGGCACGAGGGGCTATGGCTACACCTTC
CASSQTGTRGYGYTF
>TRBV6-6|15|TRBD1|TRBJ1-2|.
TGTGCCAGCAGCCCGGGACAGGCAACGAACTATGGCTACACCTTC
CASSPGQATNYGYTF
>TRBV5-1|13|.|TRBJ1-1|.
TGCGCCAGCAGCTTGCGTCTGAACACTGAAGCTTTCTTT
CASSLRLNTEAFF
>TRBV2|14|.|TRBJ2-3|.
TGTGCCAGCTGTACAGGGAGGGGCACAGATACGCAGTATTTT
CASCTGRGTDTQYF
>TRBV5-1|15|TRBD2|TRBJ2-3|.
TGCGCCAGCAGCTCACAAGGACTAGCGGGGGCCCTCGAGTATTTT
CASSSQGLAGALEYF
>TRBV7-2|14|TRBD1|TRBJ2-7|.
TGTGCCAGCAGCTCCCTAGACAGGGCCTACGAGCAGTACTTC
CASSSLDRAYEQYF
>TRBV2|13|.|TRBJ2-7|.
TGTGCCAGCAGTGCCGACATTCCCTACGAGCAGTACTTC
CASSADIPYEQYF
>TRBV24-1|16|.|TRBJ2-3|.
TGTGCCACCAGTGATCAGAGGGTCAGGCCCGCAGATACGCAGTATTTT
CATSDQRVRPADTQYF
>TRBV3-1/TRBV3-2|13|.|TRBJ1-1|.
TGTGCCAGCAGTTTTAACGGGAACACTGAAGCTTTCTTT
CASSFNGNTEAFF
>TRBV3-1/TRBV3-2|18|TRBD2|TRBJ2-5|.
TGTGCCAGCAGCCCTACAAGCGCTGGTAGCGGGGGGGCACAGACCCAGTACTTC
CASSPTSAGSGGAQTQYF
>TRBV11-2|14|.|TRBJ2-3|.
TGTGCCAGCAGCTTCGCACTATTCACAGATACGCAGTATTTT
CASSFALFTDTQYF
>TRBV3-1/TRBV3-2|13|TRBD2|TRBJ2-5|.
TGTGCCAGCAGCCCGGGAGGCCAAGAGACCCAGTACTTC
CASSPGGQETQYF
>TRBV27|14|.|TRBJ1-2|once
TGTGCCAGCAGGAGAACAGGTCAAAACTATGGCTACACCTTC
CASRRTGQNYGYTF
>TRBV2|16|.|TRBJ2-4|.
TGTGCCAGCAGTGATAGGAGCGGAGGCCGCAAAAACATTCAGTACTTC
CASSDRSGGRKNIQYF
>TRBV9|16|TRBD2|TRBJ2-2|.
TGTGCCAGCAGCGTACGGGCTAGCGGGAACACCGGGGAGCTGTTTTTT
CASSVRASGNTGELFF
>TRBV13|12|.|TRBJ1-1|.
TGTGCCACGTCGCGGGAGAGAGAGGAAGCTTTCTTT
CATSREREEAFF